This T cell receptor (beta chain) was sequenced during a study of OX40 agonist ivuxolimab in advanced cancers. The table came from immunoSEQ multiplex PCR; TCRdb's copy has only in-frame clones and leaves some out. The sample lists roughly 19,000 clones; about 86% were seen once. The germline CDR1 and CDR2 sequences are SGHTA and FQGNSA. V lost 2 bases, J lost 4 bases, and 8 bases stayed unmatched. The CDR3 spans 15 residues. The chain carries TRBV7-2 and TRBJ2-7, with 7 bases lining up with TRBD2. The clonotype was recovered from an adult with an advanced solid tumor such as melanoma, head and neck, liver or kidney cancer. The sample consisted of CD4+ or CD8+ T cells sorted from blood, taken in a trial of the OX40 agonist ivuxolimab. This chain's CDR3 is CASSLLAGENYEQYF. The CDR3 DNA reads TGTGCCAGCAGCTTATTGGCGGGAGAAAATTACGAGCAGTACTTC.